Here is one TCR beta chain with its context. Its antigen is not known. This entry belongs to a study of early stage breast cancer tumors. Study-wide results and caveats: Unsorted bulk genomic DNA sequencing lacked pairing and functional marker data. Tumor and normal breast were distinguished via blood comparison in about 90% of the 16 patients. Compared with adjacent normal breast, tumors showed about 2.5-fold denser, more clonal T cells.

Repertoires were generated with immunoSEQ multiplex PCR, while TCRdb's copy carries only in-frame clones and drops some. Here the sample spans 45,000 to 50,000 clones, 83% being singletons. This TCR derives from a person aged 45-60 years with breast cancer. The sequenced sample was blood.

The CDR3 sequence: CASTPLAGIAETQYF. The CDR3 bases are TGTGCCAGCACTCCGCTAGCGGGAATAGCGGAGACCCAGTACTTC. V is TRBV6-1 and J is TRBJ2-5; 9 positions match TRBD2. This CDR3 spans 15 amino acids. Germline lookup yields CDR1 MNHNS and CDR2 SASEGT. J gave up 5 bases and V 7 bases, and 11 bases lay outside the gene matches.